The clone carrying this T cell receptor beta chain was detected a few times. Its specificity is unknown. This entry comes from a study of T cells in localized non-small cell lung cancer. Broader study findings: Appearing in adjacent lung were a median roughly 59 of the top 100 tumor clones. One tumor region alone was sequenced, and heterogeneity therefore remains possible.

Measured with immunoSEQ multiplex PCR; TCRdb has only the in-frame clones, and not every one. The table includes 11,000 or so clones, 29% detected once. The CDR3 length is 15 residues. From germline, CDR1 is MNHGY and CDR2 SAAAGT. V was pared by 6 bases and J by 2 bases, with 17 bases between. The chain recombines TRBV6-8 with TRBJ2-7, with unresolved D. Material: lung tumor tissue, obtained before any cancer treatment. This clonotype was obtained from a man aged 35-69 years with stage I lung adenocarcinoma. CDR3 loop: CASRPAWNTPYEQYF. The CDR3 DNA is TGTGCCAGCAGACCGGCCTGGAACACCCCCTACGAGCAGTACTTC.